Below, 11 T cell receptor beta chains from the same sample are listed, as sequenced in a study of T cells in Graves' hyperthyroidism and ophthalmopathy. RNA transcripts provided the source from which TCR beta CDR3 regions were amplified. First-round RT-PCR targeting the TCR CDR3 was performed with the HTBI primer set. TCRdb re-derived calls from the multiplex PCR reads in MiXCR, one entry per CDR3 protein. The sample consists of about 520,000 distinct CDR3 sequences, roughly a quarter of them appearing once. Sequenced sample: blood. All receptors derive from a woman aged 25 to 39 with Graves' ophthalmopathy.

In its sample, this clonotype was seen a few times. The chain recombines TRBV6-1 with TRBJ2-5, with 9 bases lining up with TRBD2. Trimming took 8 bases from V and 5 from J; bases not matched to a gene: 9. Germline V gives CDR1 MNHNS, CDR2 SASEGT. The CDR3 is made up of 14 amino acids. The CDR3 sequence: CASGGGGAIETQYF. DNA of the CDR3: TGTGCCAGCGGCGGCGGGGGGGCGATCGAGACCCAGTACTTC.

This clonotype was recorded a few times. This chain connects TRBV7-2 to TRBJ1-5; D gene unclear. Germline CDR1 SGHTA, CDR2 FQGNSA. CDR3 length: 14 residues. With 2 bases removed from V and 1 base from J, the gap between germline ends came to 6 bases. The CDR3 loop reads CASSLRASNQPQHF. Here the CDR3 DNA reads TGTGCCAGCAGCTTAAGGGCCAGCAATCAGCCCCAGCATTTT.

The V call is TRBV7-9, the J call TRBJ1-5; D is ambiguous. The V gene's germline CDR1 is SEHNR and CDR2 FQNEAQ (reference sequence). Between the trimmed V and J ends, which lost 3 bases and 7 bases, there was a span of 16 bases. There are 15 residues in the CDR3. The CDR3 here is CASSFGPGLDQPQHF. For the CDR3, the DNA is TGTGCCAGCAGCTTCGGTCCGGGGTTAGACCAGCCCCAGCATTTT.

This clonotype was counted at least ten times. The CDR3 sequence: CASTTGGSTYEQYF. As DNA, the CDR3 is TGTGCCAGCACTACAGGGGGATCCACCTACGAGCAGTACTTC. This chain joins TRBV6-1 and TRBJ2-7; 8 positions match TRBD1. Trimming removed 7 bases from V and 2 bases from J; junction bases left unmatched: 7. Per the germline V gene, CDR1 is MNHNS and CDR2 is SASEGT. CDR3 length equals 14 residues.

This chain uses TRBV10-1 with TRBJ2-5; D remains unclear. Trimming left V 8 bases short and J 2 bases short, with 12 bases between. This CDR3 is built from 13 residues. In germline, CDR1 is WNHNN, CDR2 SYGVQD (reference sequence). CDR3 in amino acids: CASHGQPQETQYF. The CDR3 DNA sequence: TGCGCCAGCCATGGGCAGCCTCAAGAGACCCAGTACTTC.

A few counts support this clonotype. The chain uses TRBV18 and TRBJ2-7; unclear D gene. The length of the CDR3 is 14 residues. Trimming took 0 bases from V and 5 from J, leaving 11 bases between them. Germline CDR1 KGHSH, CDR2 LQKENI. The CDR3 DNA sequence: TGTGCCAGCTCACCACCGGCAGGCCTGAACGAGCAGTACTTC. The encoded protein is CASSPPAGLNEQYF.

This clonotype was observed at least ten times. V gene TRBV4-3 combines with J gene TRBJ1-1; a possible D gene is TRBD1 (6 bases). Germline V gives CDR1 LGHNA, CDR2 YSLEER. The CDR3 loop spans 14 amino acids. V was cut by 1 base and J by 2 bases, with 8 bases left in between. The CDR3 nucleotides read TGCGCCAGCAGCCAAGGGACAGACAACACTGAAGCTTTCTTT. Its protein product is CASSQGTDNTEAFF.

The CDR3 reads CASSLRTGNGELFF. The CDR3 nucleotides read TGTGCCAGCAGCCTACGGACAGGGAACGGGGAGCTGTTTTTT. The chain links TRBV7-2 to TRBJ2-2; 8 nucleotides agree with TRBD1. J lost 7 bases, V lost 5 bases, and 6 bases had no gene match. The CDR3 spans 14 residues. Germline CDR1 and CDR2: SGHTA and FQGNSA.

The chain links TRBV28 to TRBJ2-7; 12 bases are shared with TRBD1. The CDR3 has 14 amino acids. Germline V gives CDR1 MDHEN, CDR2 SYDVKM. With V trimmed by 4 bases and J by 7 bases, 5 bases remained unmatched. The CDR3 nucleotides read TGTGCCAGCAGTTGGGGACAGGGGGCACGGGAGCAGTACTTC. Translating it yields CASSWGQGAREQYF.

This clonotype has ten or more counts. This chain links TRBV2 with TRBJ1-1; 8 bases align to TRBD1. Germline-derived CDR1 and CDR2 are SNHLY and FYNNEI. Germline trimming cut 3 bases from V and 3 bases from J; bases unmatched to any gene: 3. The CDR3 consists of 14 residues. CDR3: CASSDVTGDTEAFF. CDR3 DNA: TGTGCCAGCAGTGATGTGACAGGGGACACTGAAGCTTTCTTT. Full variable domain (outside the CDR3, taken from reference TRBV2 and TRBJ1-1): EPEVTQTPSHQVTQMGQEVILRCVPISNHLYFYWYRQILGQKVEFLVSFYNNEISEKSEIFDDQFSVERPDGSNFTLKIRSTKLEDSAMYFCASSDVTGDTEAFFGQGTRLTVV.

This clonotype has ten or more counts. The chain carries TRBV11-3 and TRBJ2-5; 14 positions agree with TRBD2. The CDR3 length is 16 residues. Trimming at V came to 5 bases and at J to 2 bases, leaving 4 bases not matched to a gene. The V gene's germline CDR1 is SGHNT and CDR2 YENEEA. CDR3: CASSQRLAGGQETQYF. The CDR3 coding sequence is TGTGCCAGCAGCCAACGACTAGCGGGGGGGCAAGAGACCCAGTACTTC.